This is a list of T cell receptor beta chains from one sample in a study of blood T cell repertoires in COVID-19. Sequencing was performed with immunoSEQ multiplex PCR; in TCRdb, only in-frame clones are kept and a portion is missing. The table has roughly 330,000 clones, 88% seen once. Input material: peripheral blood. The receptors come from a woman aged 45-59 years with active or convalescent COVID-19. The CDR3 runs from the conserved cysteine through the conserved F or W. Fields, in order: CDR3 protein, CDR3 DNA, clone size, V gene, D gene, J gene. D genes are given only for firm matches. Not every row has a clone size; where given, it reads once, few, many or a size class.

CASSLQGTRNTEAFF,TGCGCCAGCAGCTTGCAGGGTACGCGGAACACTGAAGCTTTCTTT,NA,TRBV5-1,NA,TRBJ1-1
CASSLGLGAYEQYF,TGTGCCAGCAGTTTAGGGCTGGGTGCCTACGAGCAGTACTTC,NA,TRBV27,NA,TRBJ2-7
CASSPRTGEGYTF,TGTGCCAGCTCACCCCGGACAGGGGAGGGCTACACCTTC,medium-sized,TRBV18,TRBD1,TRBJ1-2
CASSQGLADTGELFF,TGTGCCAGCAGCCAAGGACTAGCTGACACCGGGGAGCTGTTTTTT,once,TRBV4-2,TRBD2,TRBJ2-2
CASSQGRTVNYGYTF,TGCGCCAGCAGCCAAGGGAGGACGGTGAACTATGGCTACACCTTC,NA,TRBV4-1,NA,TRBJ1-2
CARSRTGEDSSNQPQHF,TGTGCCAGAAGCCGAACAGGGGAGGATTCTAGCAATCAGCCCCAGCATTTT,NA,TRBV5-3,TRBD1,TRBJ1-5
CASSYSAGTGNYGYTF,TGTGCCAGCAGTTACTCTGCGGGTACAGGGAACTATGGCTACACCTTC,NA,TRBV6-2/TRBV6-3,NA,TRBJ1-2
CASSLGQSNSPLHF,TGTGCCAGCAGCTTAGGACAGAGTAATTCACCCCTCCACTTT,NA,TRBV7-2,NA,TRBJ1-6
CSASGAGVNEQFF,TGCAGTGCTAGTGGGGCAGGGGTAAATGAGCAGTTCTTC,NA,TRBV20-1,NA,TRBJ2-1
CASSDGRAVKNIQYF,TGTGCCAGCAGTGATGGCAGGGCAGTCAAAAACATTCAGTACTTC,NA,TRBV2,NA,TRBJ2-4
CASSLGLLNSPLHF,TGTGCCAGCAGCTTAGGACTCCTCAATTCACCCCTCCACTTT,NA,TRBV7-2,NA,TRBJ1-6
CAWSDPGQPAFF,TGTGCCTGGAGCGATCCGGGACAACCAGCTTTCTTT,NA,TRBV30,NA,TRBJ1-1
CASSYSIVQAPSYEQYF,TGTGCCAGCAGTTACTCGATTGTCCAGGCCCCGTCATACGAGCAGTACTTC,NA,TRBV6-2/TRBV6-3,NA,TRBJ2-7
CASSYSFFTGERNTEAFF,TGTGCCAGCAGTTACTCGTTTTTCACAGGGGAACGGAACACTGAAGCTTTCTTT,NA,TRBV6-2/TRBV6-3,TRBD1,TRBJ1-1
CASSPRLTGSLAAEQYF,TGTGCCAGCAGCCCGAGACTTACAGGATCCCTCGCGGCCGAGCAGTACTTC,once,TRBV7-9,NA,TRBJ2-7
CASSLQTPNYGYTF,TGTGCCAGCTCACTTCAGACACCTAACTATGGCTACACCTTC,NA,TRBV18,NA,TRBJ1-2
CASSFPGTRGYTF,TGTGCCAGCAGCTTTCCCGGTACGAGGGGCTACACCTTC,NA,TRBV7-9,NA,TRBJ1-2
CASSYGTGGDNEQFF,TGTGCCAGCAGTTACGGGACAGGGGGTGACAATGAGCAGTTCTTC,NA,TRBV6-5,TRBD1,TRBJ2-1
CASSSREPQHF,TGTGCCAGCAGCTCGAGGGAGCCCCAGCATTTT,NA,TRBV5-8,NA,TRBJ1-5
CASSQDAEFYEQYF,TGCGCCAGCAGCCAAGATGCGGAGTTCTACGAGCAGTACTTC,NA,TRBV4-1,NA,TRBJ2-7
CASSLDLAGGSGELFF,TGTGCCAGCAGCTTAGATCTAGCGGGAGGGTCCGGGGAGCTGTTTTTT,NA,TRBV13,TRBD2,TRBJ2-2
CASSSGQELTEAFF,TGTGCCAGCAGTTCGGGACAGGAGCTCACTGAAGCTTTCTTT,NA,TRBV28,TRBD1,TRBJ1-1
CAWSAPLSLSF,TGTGCCTGGAGTGCCCCACTAAGTCTCAGCTTC,once,TRBV30,NA,TRBJ2-7
CASSSPGQGDNTQYF,TGTGCCAGCAGCTCACCGGGACAGGGCGATAATACGCAGTATTTT,NA,TRBV11-3,TRBD1,TRBJ2-3
CASRGDRGTNEKLFF,TGTGCCAGCAGGGGGGACAGGGGAACTAATGAAAAACTGTTTTTT,NA,TRBV2,TRBD1,TRBJ1-4
CASSHNTGVANEKLFF,TGTGCCAGCAGCCACAACACAGGGGTTGCTAATGAAAAACTGTTTTTT,NA,TRBV14,TRBD1,TRBJ1-4
CASSIVHRDLDGYTF,TGTGCCAGTAGTATAGTTCACAGGGATTTGGATGGCTACACCTTC,NA,TRBV19,NA,TRBJ1-2
CASSQDPEEKLFF,TGTGCCAGCAGCCAAGACCCGGAGGAAAAACTGTTTTTT,NA,TRBV4-2,NA,TRBJ1-4
CASSPSRRGGRGSPLHF,TGTGCCAGCAGCCCTAGCCGGCGGGGGGGACGTGGGTCACCCCTCCACTTT,NA,TRBV13,NA,TRBJ1-6
CASSLAVAGATEAFF,TGTGCCAGCAGCTTAGCAGTAGCTGGGGCCACTGAAGCTTTCTTT,NA,TRBV7-6,NA,TRBJ1-1
CASSQDLFGGYTF,TGTGCCAGCAGCCAAGACCTTTTTGGCGGCTACACCTTC,NA,TRBV3-1/TRBV3-2,NA,TRBJ1-2
CASSPGIHSPLHF,TGTGCCAGCAGTCCGGGAATTCATTCACCCCTCCACTTT,once,TRBV28,NA,TRBJ1-6
CASTPGGWQRETQYF,TGTGCCAGCACCCCAGGAGGATGGCAAAGAGAGACCCAGTACTTC,NA,TRBV6-2/TRBV6-3,NA,TRBJ2-5